The present T cell receptor (beta chain) was sequenced within a study of blood T cell repertoires in COVID-19. Across the study: Both acute and convalescent COVID-19 samples were obtained from the United States, Italy and Spain. T cells, B-cell-depleted T cells, or PBMCs provided the cDNA or gDNA that served as material.

The method was immunoSEQ multiplex PCR; TCRdb's version includes in-frame clones alone and lacks a portion of them. The table records 150,000 or so clones, 70% to 90% of them present only once. Trimming cost V 0 bases and J 2 bases, with 12 bases left between them. The CDR3 has 16 residues. Per the germline V gene, CDR1 is SGHRS and CDR2 is YFSETQ. Enrolled during active infection, Seattle patients were then followed longitudinally. A few counts support this clone. The TCR sequence derives from a woman between 55 and 75 years old with COVID-19, enrolled during active disease. The sample comprised peripheral blood. The gene calls are TRBV5-1 and TRBJ1-5; D is possibly TRBD1 (5 bases). The chain's CDR3 is CASSLGWGSGNQPQHF. In nucleotides, the CDR3 is TGCGCCAGCAGCTTGGGCTGGGGCTCGGGCAATCAGCCCCAGCATTTT.